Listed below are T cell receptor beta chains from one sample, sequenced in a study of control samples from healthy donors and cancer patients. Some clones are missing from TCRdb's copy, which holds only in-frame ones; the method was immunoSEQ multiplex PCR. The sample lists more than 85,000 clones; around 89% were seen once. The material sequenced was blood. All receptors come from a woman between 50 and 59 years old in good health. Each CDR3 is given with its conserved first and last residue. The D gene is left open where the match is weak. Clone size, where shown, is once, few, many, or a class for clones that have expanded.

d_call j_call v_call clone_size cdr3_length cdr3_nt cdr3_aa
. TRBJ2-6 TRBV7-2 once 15 TGTGCCAGCAGCTTAGATGGTTTGGGGGCCAACGTCCTGACTTTC CASSLDGLGANVLTF
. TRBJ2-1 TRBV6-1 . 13 TGTGCCAGCAGTGAAGCGATGATCAATGAGCAGTTCTTC CASSEAMINEQFF
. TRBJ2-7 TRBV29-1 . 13 TGCAGCGTTGTACCAGGGGCTCGCTACGAGCAGTACTTC CSVVPGARYEQYF
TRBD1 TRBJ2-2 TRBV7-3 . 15 TGTGCCAGCAGCCGAGGGACAGCGAACACCGGGGAGCTGTTTTTT CASSRGTANTGELFF
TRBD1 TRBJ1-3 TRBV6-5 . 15 TGTGCCAGCAGCCCGTGGACAGGGTCTGGAAACACCATATATTTT CASSPWTGSGNTIYF
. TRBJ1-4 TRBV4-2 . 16 TGTGCCAGCAGCCAAGCCCAGGAGGCAACTAATGAAAAACTGTTTTTT CASSQAQEATNEKLFF
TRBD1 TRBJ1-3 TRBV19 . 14 TGTGCCAGTAGGGACAGGGGCTCTGGAAACACCATATATTTT CASRDRGSGNTIYF
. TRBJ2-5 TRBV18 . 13 TGTGCCAGCTCACCACCTCTGGCAGAGACCCAGTACTTC CASSPPLAETQYF
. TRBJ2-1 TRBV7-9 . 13 TGTGCCAGCAGCTTAGACTCCCCCCATGAGCAGTTCTTC CASSLDSPHEQFF
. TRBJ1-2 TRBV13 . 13 TGTGCCAGCAGCAAGGGGACGAACTATGGCTACACCTTC CASSKGTNYGYTF
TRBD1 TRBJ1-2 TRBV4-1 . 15 TGCGCCAGCAGCCATGGGAGGACAGGGCTCTCTGGCTACACCTTC CASSHGRTGLSGYTF
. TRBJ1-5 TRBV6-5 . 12 TGTGCCAGCAGTCGAACGAATCAGCCCCAGCATTTT CASSRTNQPQHF
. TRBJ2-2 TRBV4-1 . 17 TGCGCCAGCAGCCAGGGTCAAATAGCCTCGAACACCGGGGAGCTGTTTTTT CASSQGQIASNTGELFF
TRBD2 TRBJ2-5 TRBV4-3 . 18 TGCGCCAGCAGCCAAGATCTAGCGGGAGCACCGTGGGGAGAGACCCAGTACTTC CASSQDLAGAPWGETQYF
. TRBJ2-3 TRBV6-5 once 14 TGTGCCAGCAGTTACACTTACATCACAGATACGCAGTATTTT CASSYTYITDTQYF
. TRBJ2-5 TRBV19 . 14 TGTGCCAGTAGTATCAGTAGGGCACAGGAGACCCAGTACTTC CASSISRAQETQYF
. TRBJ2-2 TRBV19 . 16 TGTGCCAGTAGTCCCCGCGGGACACCTAACACCGGGGAGCTGTTTTTT CASSPRGTPNTGELFF
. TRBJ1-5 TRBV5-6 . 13 TGTGCCAGCAGCCGCATTGGACAAACGGCCCAGCATTTT CASSRIGQTAQHF
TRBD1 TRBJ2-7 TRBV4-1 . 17 TGCGCCAGCAGCCTACTTTTCCGGGACAGGGCCTCCTACGAGCAGTACTTC CASSLLFRDRASYEQYF
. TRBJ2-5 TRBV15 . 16 TGTGCCACCAGCAGAGATTGGAGGGGGGGCTCGGAGACCCAGTACTTC CATSRDWRGGSETQYF
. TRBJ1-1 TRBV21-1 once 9 TGTGCCAGCAGGTGTGAAGCTTTCTTT CASRCEAFF
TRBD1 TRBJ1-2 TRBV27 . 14 TGTGCCAGCAAGTCGGGAACAGGGGATTTAGGCTACACCTTC CASKSGTGDLGYTF
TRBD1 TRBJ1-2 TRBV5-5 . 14 TGTGCCAGCAGGGACCTCGGGACAGACTATGGCTACACCTTC CASRDLGTDYGYTF
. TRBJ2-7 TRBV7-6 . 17 TGTGCCAGCAGCTTAGCGTCCCCCCGAGTGGGCACCTACGAGCAGTACTTC CASSLASPRVGTYEQYF
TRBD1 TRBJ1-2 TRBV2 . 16 TGTGCCAGCAGTGAAGGGACAGGGGAGGGAGGCTATGGCTACACCTTC CASSEGTGEGGYGYTF
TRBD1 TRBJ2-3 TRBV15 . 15 TGTGCCACCAGCACGGGCAGGGGGAGCACAGATACGCAGTATTTT CATSTGRGSTDTQYF
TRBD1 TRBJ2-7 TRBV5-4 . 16 TGTGCCAGCAGCTTGGGGTTGGACAGGGGGTCCTACGAGCAGTACTTC CASSLGLDRGSYEQYF
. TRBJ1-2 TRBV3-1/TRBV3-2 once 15 TGTGCCAGCAGCCAAGAGCAGTCGATTAACTATGGCTACACCTTC CASSQEQSINYGYTF
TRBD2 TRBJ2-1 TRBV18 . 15 TGTGCCAGCTCACCAATAGCGGGGGGGCGAAATGAGCAGTTCTTC CASSPIAGGRNEQFF
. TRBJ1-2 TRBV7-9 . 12 TGTGCCAGCAGCTTACTTCGGGAAGGCTACACCTTC CASSLLREGYTF
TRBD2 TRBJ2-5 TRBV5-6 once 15 TGTGCCAGCAGCTCGACTAGCCCGGGACAAGAGACCCAGTACTTC CASSSTSPGQETQYF
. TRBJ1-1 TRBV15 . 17 TGTGCCACCAGCAGCCGACAGACGTACTACATGAACACTGAAGCTTTCTTT CATSSRQTYYMNTEAFF
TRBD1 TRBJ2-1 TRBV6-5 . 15 TGTGCCAGCACCTTAGACAGGGTCAGGAACAATGAGCAGTTCTTC CASTLDRVRNNEQFF
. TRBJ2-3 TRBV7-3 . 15 TGTGCCAGCAGCGTCAGCGGACTACGCACAGATACGCAGTATTTT CASSVSGLRTDTQYF
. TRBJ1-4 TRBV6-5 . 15 TGTGCCAGCAGCTACGGTGGCGCAACTAATGAAAAACTGTTTTTT CASSYGGATNEKLFF
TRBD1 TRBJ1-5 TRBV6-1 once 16 TGTGCCAGCAGTGAAGCGCCGGACAGGGCTGGACAGCCCCAGCATTTT CASSEAPDRAGQPQHF
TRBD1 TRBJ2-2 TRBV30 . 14 TGTGCCTGGAGTGTACAGGGGGAAACCGGGGAGCTGTTTTTT CAWSVQGETGELFF
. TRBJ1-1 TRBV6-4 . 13 TGTGCCCGGACCTTGGGGGGTCGGACTGAAGCTTTCTTT CARTLGGRTEAFF
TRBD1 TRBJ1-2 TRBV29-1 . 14 TGCAGCTTCCAGGACAGGGGTCGTGCCTATGGCTACACCTTC CSFQDRGRAYGYTF
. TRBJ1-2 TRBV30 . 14 TGTGCCTGCACCCGCTCGGGAAGAGGCTATGGCTACACCTTC CACTRSGRGYGYTF
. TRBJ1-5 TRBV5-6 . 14 TGTGCCAGCAGCTTTATGACAGGTAATCAGCCCCAGCATTTT CASSFMTGNQPQHF
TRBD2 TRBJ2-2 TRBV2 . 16 TGTGCCAGCAGCTCCGAGCGGGAGATGGACACCGGGGAGCTGTTTTTT CASSSEREMDTGELFF
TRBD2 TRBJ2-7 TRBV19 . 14 TGTGCCAGTAGTTTGACTAGCGGGCGCTACGAGCAGTACTTC CASSLTSGRYEQYF
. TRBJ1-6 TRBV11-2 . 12 TGTGCCAGCAGCACTACGAGGCAGGACCTCCACTTT CASSTTRQDLHF
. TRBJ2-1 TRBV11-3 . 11 TGTGCCAGCAGCCGGGACAATGAGCAGTTCTTC CASSRDNEQFF
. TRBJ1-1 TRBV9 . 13 TGTGCCAGCAGCCCTGTGAGAGGGGCCGAAGCTTTCTTT CASSPVRGAEAFF
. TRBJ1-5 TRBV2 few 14 TGTGCCAGCAACCCAAATTACGGCAATCAGCCCCAGCATTTT CASNPNYGNQPQHF
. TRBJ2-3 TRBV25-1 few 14 TGTGCCAGCAGTGAAAGGCTAAACACAGATACGCAGTATTTT CASSERLNTDTQYF
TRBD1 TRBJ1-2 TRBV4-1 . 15 TGCGCCAGCAGAAGACTAGCAGGGGGTCGGGCTGGCTACACCTTC CASRRLAGGRAGYTF
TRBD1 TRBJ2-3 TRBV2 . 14 TGTGCCTCACGGGGACAGGTATCCACAGATACGCAGTATTTT CASRGQVSTDTQYF
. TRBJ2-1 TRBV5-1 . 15 TGCGCCAGCAGCTCGGGGGATTCTAACTACAATGAGCAGTTCTTC CASSSGDSNYNEQFF
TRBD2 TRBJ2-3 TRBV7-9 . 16 TGCGCCAGCAGCTTAGGGATAGCGGGAGTGATGGGTACGCAGTATTTT CASSLGIAGVMGTQYF
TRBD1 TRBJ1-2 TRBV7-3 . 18 TGTGCCAGCAGCTTATCGGCCGTAGGCAGGCCAGGGGGGGATGGCTACACCTTC CASSLSAVGRPGGDGYTF
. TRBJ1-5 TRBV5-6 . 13 TGTGCCAGCAGCTTGAGGGATAATCAGCCCCAGCATTTT CASSLRDNQPQHF
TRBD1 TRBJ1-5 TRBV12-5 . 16 TGTGCTAGTGGTACCCGGACAGGGAAAGTAAGTCAGCCCCAGCATTTT CASGTRTGKVSQPQHF
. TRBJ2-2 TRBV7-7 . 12 TGTGCCAGCAGCCTGGGGGCTGGGGAGCTGTTTTTT CASSLGAGELFF
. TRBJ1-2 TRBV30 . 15 TGTGCCTGCATAAAAGGAACAGGGTCTAACTATGGCTACACCTTC CACIKGTGSNYGYTF
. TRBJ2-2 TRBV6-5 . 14 TGTGCCACCCTTCCGGGGCCCGACACCGGGGAGCTGTTTTTT CATLPGPDTGELFF
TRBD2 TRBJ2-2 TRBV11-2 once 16 TGTGCCAGCAGCTCCATTAGCGGGATGAACACCGGGGAGCTGTTTTTT CASSSISGMNTGELFF